The sequence of this T cell receptor (beta chain) was determined in a study of siplizumab effects on memory and regulatory T cells. Measured with immunoSEQ multiplex PCR; TCRdb has only the in-frame clones, and not every one. The table includes some 100,000 clones, 94% detected once. Whole-study findings and limits: There appeared to be greater diversity in naive T cells than in memory cells, and naive T cells seemed major contributors to the alloresponse. Siplizumab, the agent tested, significantly reduced alloreactive sequences traceable to unstimulated CD4+ memory cells.

For this clone: Its matching antigen is unknown.

The V end lost 6 bases, the J end lost 0 bases, and 12 bases lay between the germline ends. Germline CDR1 MNHEY, CDR2 SVGAGI. The CDR3 extends over 15 amino acids. Sequences were obtained from Tregs sorted from blood. This TCR derives from a human donor in good health. The chain has TRBV6-5 and TRBJ2-1; TRBD2 might be the D (5 bases). CDR3 DNA sequence: TGTGCCAGCAGGGCACCTGCGGGCTCCTACAATGAGCAGTTCTTC. Amino acid sequence: CASRAPAGSYNEQFF.